Below, 13 T cell receptor beta chains from the same sample are listed, as sequenced in a study of CD4+ T cells in melanoma. Sequenced by immunoSEQ multiplex PCR; TCRdb stores in-frame clones only, minus some. Here the sample spans about 140,000 clones, around 90% being singletons. All receptors come from a human donor with melanoma.

V and J are TRBV30 and TRBJ1-1; 8 nucleotides match TRBD1. CDR3 length: 14 residues. Trimming removed 0 bases from V and 1 base from J; junction bases left unmatched: 1. CDR1 is GTSNPN and CDR2 is SVGIG in the germline V gene (reference sequence). The CDR3 nucleotides are TGTGCCTGGAGTGTAGGGACAGGGAACACTGAAGCTTTCTTT. This codes for CAWSVGTGNTEAFF.

This clone was recorded only once. The rearrangement joins TRBV5-1 to TRBJ2-5, with TRBD1 identical over 7 bases. The CDR3 covers 16 residues. After removal of 2 bases from V and 3 bases from J, the junction contained 10 bases not matched to a gene. From germline, CDR1 is SGHRS and CDR2 YFSETQ. The CDR3 sequence is CASSFSLGTGEETQYF. The CDR3 DNA sequence: TGCGCCAGCAGCTTTAGCTTGGGTACAGGGGAAGAGACCCAGTACTTC.

The chain couples TRBV19 to TRBJ2-3; D is unclear. From germline, CDR1 is LNHDA and CDR2 SQIVND (reference sequence). Trimming left V 8 bases short and J 1 base short, with 7 bases between. This CDR3 is 12 amino acids long. CDR3 sequence reads: CASRRGTDTQYF. The CDR3 DNA reads as TGTGCCAGTCGGCGTGGCACAGATACGCAGTATTTT.

The chain carries TRBV18 and TRBJ1-1; no reliable D call. V was trimmed by 3 bases and J by 1 base, leaving 9 bases between them. This CDR3 spans 14 amino acids. Per germline, CDR1 KGHSH and CDR2 LQKENI. The CDR3: CASSPNRQNTEAFF. The DNA for the CDR3 is TGTGCCAGCTCACCCAACAGACAGAACACTGAAGCTTTCTTT.

The rearrangement links TRBV7-2 to TRBJ2-3, with TRBD1 matching 8 bases. The CDR3 sequence is 17 residues long. Germline loops: CDR1 SGHTA, CDR2 FQGNSA. The junction had 12 bases not matched to a gene; V was cut back by 5 bases and J by 2 bases. The CDR3 bases are TGTGCCAGCAGCGGGGACAGGTACCGGGGCGTCACAGATACGCAGTATTTT. It codes for CASSGDRYRGVTDTQYF.

This clone has just one count. The chain links TRBV6-4 to TRBJ2-6; D may correspond to TRBD1 or TRBD2 (6 bases each). V lost 2 bases, J lost 1 base, and 12 bases lay in between. Germline CDR1 reads MRHNA; CDR2 reads SNTAGT. The CDR3 spans 17 residues. CDR3 bases: TGTGCCAGCAGTGACACAGGAGGGGGATCTGGGGCCAACGTCCTGACTTTC. This gives the protein CASSDTGGGSGANVLTF.

Note on this clone: Compared with germline, one end of the junction differs, possibly owing to a read error. The V call is TRBV19, the J call TRBJ2-7; D is undetermined. The germline CDR1 and CDR2 sequences are LNHDA and SQIVND (reference sequence). This CDR3 has 17 amino acids. CDR3 DNA sequence: TGTGCAAGTAGTATTTCCGGCGGTGGTTCCCCAACCTACGAGCAGTACTTC. Translating gives CASSISGGGSPTYEQYF.

CDR3 sequence (DNA): TGTGCCAGCAGGCAGACAGGGGACGGTACACCCCTCCACTTT. Translated, it gives CASRQTGDGTPLHF. The chain combines TRBV7-9 with TRBJ1-6, with 8 bases identical to TRBD1. This CDR3 spans 14 amino acids. Germline trimming cut 6 bases from V and 11 bases from J; bases unmatched to any gene: 9. The germline gives CDR1 SEHNR, CDR2 FQNEAQ (reference sequence).

V and J are TRBV2 and TRBJ1-3; TRBD1 is a possible D gene (5 bases). Germline V gene lookup returns CDR1 SNHLY and CDR2 FYNNEI. This CDR3 has 15 residues. V was pared by 4 bases and J by 4 bases, with 14 bases between. CDR3 sequence: CASSGDRGSGNTIYF. The CDR3 nucleotides read TGTGCCAGCAGTGGGGACCGGGGGTCGGGAAACACCATATATTTT.

V usage is TRBV7-2 and J usage is TRBJ2-7; TRBD1 matches at 7 bases. The CDR3 length is 16 residues. Germline trimming cut 2 bases from V and 3 bases from J; bases unmatched to any gene: 10. Germline loops: CDR1 SGHTA, CDR2 FQGNSA. CDR3 bases: TGTGCCAGCAGCTTAAAAGGGTGGGGACAGAGCTACGAGCAGTACTTC. It codes for CASSLKGWGQSYEQYF.

This chain links TRBV6-1 with TRBJ1-5; 7 nucleotides align to TRBD1. Germline-derived CDR1 and CDR2 are MNHNS and SASEGT. This CDR3 comprises 16 residues. V shed 2 bases, J shed 7 bases, and the junction held 11 bases outside the gene matches. The DNA for the CDR3 is TGTGCCAGCAGTGAAAGTACGTGGGGAGGGGGCCAGCCCCAGCATTTT. Its translation is CASSESTWGGGQPQHF.

This clone came up once. The rearrangement joins TRBV7-3 to TRBJ2-1; 12 bases are shared with TRBD2. In germline, CDR1 is SGHTA, CDR2 FQGTGA. V was clipped by 3 bases and J by 5 bases; unmatched bases: 2. The CDR3 covers 15 residues. Here the CDR3 reads CASSFRLAGDNEQFF. DNA for the CDR3: TGTGCCAGCAGCTTTAGACTAGCGGGGGACAATGAGCAGTTCTTC.

The chain couples TRBV2 to TRBJ2-2; no reliable D call. The CDR3 runs 14 residues. Between the trimmed V and J ends, which lost 5 bases and 2 bases, there was a span of 9 bases. From germline, CDR1 is SNHLY and CDR2 FYNNEI. The CDR3 is CASSLTVNTGELFF. The CDR3, as DNA: TGTGCCAGCAGTCTGACGGTTAACACCGGGGAGCTGTTTTTT.